The 9 T cell receptor beta chains in this list originate from one sample, sequenced in a study of response to subunit inactivated influenza vaccine. MiXCR, applied by TCRdb to the RT-PCR reads, yields one record per CDR3 protein. Among about 620,000 distinct CDR3 sequences listed, about 11% were seen once. The sample was also linked to a second study, of T cells expressing NK-cell markers. That work adds: With UMIs, 5'RACE template switching was used to make TCR beta cDNA.

The source was PBMCs from blood, collected on the day of vaccination. The receptors derive from a man aged 45-65 years who received an inactivated influenza vaccine.

This clonotype was observed a handful of times. This chain joins TRBV29-1 and TRBJ2-1; 10 bases agree with TRBD2. There are 13 residues in the CDR3. V was pared by 6 bases and J by 9 bases, with 8 bases of the junction left unmatched. Germline CDR1 SQVTM, CDR2 ANQGSEA. The CDR3 region has the DNA TGCAGCGTCCATAGCGGGAGGATGAGTGAGCAGTTCTTC. Its translation is CSVHSGRMSEQFF.

This clonotype occurred a few times. The chain links TRBV6-2 or TRBV6-3 to TRBJ2-3, with 9 bases identical to TRBD2. Germline trimming cut 2 bases from V and 0 bases from J; bases unmatched to any gene: 6. The CDR3 runs to 17 residues. Germline CDR1 is MNHEY and CDR2 is SVGEGT. The CDR3 is CASSYGLAGTSTDTQYF. The CDR3 DNA reads as TGTGCCAGCAGTTACGGTCTAGCGGGGACGAGCACAGATACGCAGTATTTT.

The V and J genes are TRBV18 and TRBJ1-1; 7 positions agree with TRBD1. The CDR3 length is 16 residues. Trimming removed 3 bases from V and 0 bases from J; junction bases left unmatched: 7. Germline V gene sequence: CDR1 KGHSH, CDR2 LQKENI. The CDR3 spells CASSPPGTAMNTEAFF. Here the CDR3 DNA reads TGTGCCAGCTCACCCCCCGGGACAGCCATGAACACTGAAGCTTTCTTT.

This clonotype was seen a handful of times. This chain connects TRBV20-1 to TRBJ1-1; perhaps TRBD1 as D (5 bases). Germline loops: CDR1 DFQATT, CDR2 SNEGSKA (reference sequence). CDR3 length: 15 amino acids. V shed 2 bases and J shed 4 bases, with 17 bases lying between them. As DNA, the CDR3 is TGCAGTGCTAGACCCGGAGGGGCTTCGGGCACTGAAGCTTTCTTT. It codes for CSARPGGASGTEAFF.

This clonotype appeared a few times. The CDR3 protein is CASAMGRGTEAFF. Here the CDR3 DNA reads TGTGCCAGCGCTATGGGCAGGGGGACTGAAGCTTTCTTT. This sequence joins TRBV12-3 or TRBV12-4 and TRBJ1-1; 7 nucleotides line up with TRBD1. There are 13 residues in the CDR3. The J segment lost 5 bases and the V segment lost 8 bases, leaving 8 bases of the junction unmatched.

This clonotype was detected only a few times. J is TRBJ2-5 and V is TRBV24-1; tentatively, D is TRBD1 (6 bases). Deletions cut 3 bases from V and 5 bases from J, with 12 bases between. From germline, CDR1 is KGHDR and CDR2 SFDVKD. The CDR3 sequence is 14 residues long. Here the CDR3 reads CATSDLTGEETQYF. The CDR3 DNA follows: TGTGCCACCAGTGATCTGACAGGAGAGGAGACCCAGTACTTC.

V usage is TRBV11-2 and J usage is TRBJ2-7; D may match TRBD1 or TRBD2 (5 bases each). V shed 1 base and J shed 5 bases, with 15 bases lying between them. Germline V lookup: CDR1 SGHAT, CDR2 FQNNGV. This CDR3 comprises 15 residues. CDR3 coding DNA: TGTGCCAGCAGCTTAGTCCGGGGACCTTACCACGAGCAGTACTTC. It is translated as CASSLVRGPYHEQYF.

This clonotype has only a few counts. The rearrangement links TRBV30 to TRBJ2-7, with no clear D. This CDR3 spans 13 amino acids. From germline, CDR1 is GTSNPN and CDR2 SVGIG (reference sequence). The V end lost 1 base, the J end lost 6 bases, and 13 bases lay between the germline ends. CDR3 sequence (DNA): TGTGCCTGGAGTGCCGTACCCACGGGCGAGCAGTACTTC. It is translated as CAWSAVPTGEQYF. The variable domain in full, completed from reference TRBV30 and TRBJ2-7, reads SQTIHQWPATLVQPVGSPLSLECTVEGTSNPNLYWYRQAAGRGLQLLFYSVGIGQISSEVPQNLSASRPQDRQFILSSKKLLLSDSGFYLCAWSAVPTGEQYFGPGTRLTVT.

This rearrangement joins TRBV15 to TRBJ2-7; tentatively, D is TRBD2 (6 bases). CDR1 is LNHNV and CDR2 is YYDKDF in the germline V gene (reference sequence). CDR3 size: 15 residues. V lost 1 base and J lost 7, with 17 bases in between. CDR3 loop: CATSRAARDSGEQYF. The CDR3 DNA sequence: TGTGCCACCAGCAGAGCAGCGCGGGATAGTGGGGAGCAGTACTTC.